This T cell receptor (beta chain) was sequenced during a study of CD8+ T cells in alopecia areata. Overall study results and limits: It was observed that many expanded lesional clones persisted in scalp and blood during tofacitinib. TCR sharing across patients was less clear than in mice, possibly HLA-related.

RNA extraction was followed by reverse transcription into cDNA, which acted as the sequencing template. TCRdb keeps only in-frame clones here, not all; method: immunoSEQ multiplex PCR. The profile shows 190,000 or so clones, around 58% of them singletons. V lost 5 bases and J 4 bases, leaving 2 bases between the germline ends. CDR3 length: 11 amino acids. From germline, CDR1 is SEHNR and CDR2 FQNEAQ (reference sequence). As to treatment: oral pan-JAK inhibitor, 5-10 mg twice daily. Separation by sorting yielded CD4+ and CD8+ T cells from PBMCs. About this clone itself: Its antigen remains unidentified.

Material: CD8+ T cells sorted from blood, obtained at week 24, from a patient treated with tofacitinib. This chain connects TRBV7-9 to TRBJ2-2, with D hard to call. This sequence was found in a human donor with alopecia areata. The CDR3 region is CASSTTGELFF. As DNA, the CDR3 is TGTGCCAGCAGCACCACCGGGGAGCTGTTTTTT.